One sample yielded the 4 T cell receptor beta chains listed below, sequenced in a study of blood T cells in healthy people across ages (dated by TCRdb to between 2015 and 2017). Library preparation used 5' RACE. Instrument on record: Illumina HiSeq 2500. The second PCR ran for about 6 to 12 cycles and used a J-beta primer mix along with a sample-barcoded 5' primer. Using fastp trimming at Q25 and MiXCR clonotype assembly, TCRdb reanalyzed the public sequencing data and kept in-frame beta chains. Entries that share a CDR3 protein sequence are merged under the most common genes and DNA. This sample holds 600,000 to 850,000 distinct CDR3 sequences; roughly 25% were observed only once. 8% to 10% of the sample is taken by the ten largest. The same data also contributed to another study, on T cells of mothers and their children.

The sample was blood. The receptors were gathered from a boy younger than 18 in good health.

This clonotype was observed a handful of times. The CDR3 loop is CASSTGAGRLGGYTF. The CDR3 bases are TGTGCCAGCAGTACTGGAGCAGGGAGACTCGGTGGCTACACCTTC. The chain recombines TRBV28 with TRBJ1-2; D is perhaps TRBD1 (5 bases). This CDR3 is 15 amino acids long. Germline assignment: CDR1 MDHEN and CDR2 SYDVKM. V dropped 5 bases and J dropped 7 bases, with 20 bases sitting between them.

This clonotype came up a few times. The CDR3 spells CSASTGGGLYTQYF. CDR3 nucleotide sequence: TGCAGTGCTAGTACTGGCGGGGGGCTATATACGCAGTATTTT. This chain links TRBV20-1 with TRBJ2-3; 8 nucleotides match TRBD2. CDR3 length: 14 amino acids. Trimming cost V 3 bases and J 7 bases; bases outside gene matches: 9. Looked up from germline, CDR1 is DFQATT and CDR2 is SNEGSKA (reference sequence).

The gene calls are TRBV6-5 and TRBJ2-5; no definite D call. The length of the CDR3 is 13 residues. V shed 4 bases and J shed 6 bases, with 12 bases lying between them. Germline CDR1 reads MNHEY; CDR2 reads SVGAGI. This chain's CDR3 is CASSFKDAQTQYF. The CDR3 DNA follows: TGTGCCAGCAGTTTTAAGGACGCGCAGACCCAGTACTTC.

This clonotype was seen more than once but under ten times. V usage is TRBV9 and J usage is TRBJ2-5, with 9 bases fitting TRBD1. Germline CDR1 and CDR2: SGDLS and YYNGEE. The CDR3 consists of 14 residues. The V gene end was trimmed by 0 bases and the J gene end by 11 bases; junction bases not matched to a gene: 8. CDR3: CASSVEQGARKQYF. For the CDR3, the DNA is TGTGCCAGCAGCGTAGAACAGGGGGCTCGCAAGCAGTACTTC.